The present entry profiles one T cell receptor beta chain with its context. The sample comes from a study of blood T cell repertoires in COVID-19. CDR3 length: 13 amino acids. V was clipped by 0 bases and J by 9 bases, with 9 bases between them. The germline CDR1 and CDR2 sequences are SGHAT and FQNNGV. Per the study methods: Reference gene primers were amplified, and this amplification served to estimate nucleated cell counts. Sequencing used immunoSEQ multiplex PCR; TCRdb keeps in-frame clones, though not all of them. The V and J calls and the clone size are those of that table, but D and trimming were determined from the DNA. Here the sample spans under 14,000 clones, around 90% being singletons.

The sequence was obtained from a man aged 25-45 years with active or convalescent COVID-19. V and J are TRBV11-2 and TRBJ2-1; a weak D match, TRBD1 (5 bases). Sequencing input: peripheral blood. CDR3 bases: TGTGCCAGCAGCTTAGAAAAGGGGATTGAGCAGTTCTTC. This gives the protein CASSLEKGIEQFF.